This is a list of T cell receptor beta chains from one sample in a study of PD-1 blockade in classical Hodgkin lymphoma. Generated by immunoSEQ multiplex PCR, the TCRdb table keeps only in-frame clones and is missing some. The sample carries around 65,000 clones, about nine tenths recorded once. This material consisted of peripheral blood mononuclear cells (PBMCs), taken at baseline. These receptors all come from a human donor with classical Hodgkin lymphoma. The CDR3 runs from the conserved cysteine through the conserved F or W. D genes are given only for firm matches. Clone size is shown for a subset of rows, as once, few, many or a class of expanded clone.

v_call	d_call	clone_size	j_call	cdr3_aa	cdr3_nt
TRBV9	TRBD1	-	TRBJ1-5	CASSTGTGGDGPQHF	TGTGCCAGCAGCACAGGGACAGGGGGCGATGGCCCCCAGCATTTT
TRBV30	TRBD2	-	TRBJ2-3	CAWSGSSAGGPDTQYF	TGTGCCTGGAGTGGCTCATCGGCGGGGGGGCCTGATACGCAGTATTTT
TRBV4-2	-	-	TRBJ2-7	CASSQGVSGSYEQYF	TGTGCCAGCAGCCAAGGGGTTAGCGGCTCCTACGAGCAGTACTTC
TRBV5-6	-	-	TRBJ2-2	CASSLGLPTGELFF	TGTGCCAGCAGCTTGGGACTCCCGACCGGGGAGCTGTTTTTT
TRBV6-5	-	-	TRBJ1-2	CASSEPPRDYGYTF	TGTGCCAGTAGTGAACCCCCCAGGGACTATGGCTACACCTTC
TRBV7-9	TRBD2	-	TRBJ2-5	CASSPVVAGVSETQYF	TGTGCCAGCAGCCCCGTGGTTGCGGGGGTCTCAGAGACCCAGTACTTC
TRBV6-1	-	few	TRBJ1-4	CASTGTAATNEKLFF	TGTGCCAGCACAGGCACCGCCGCAACTAATGAAAAACTGTTTTTT
TRBV7-9	-	-	TRBJ2-7	CASSFRGEQYF	TGTGCCAGCAGCTTCCGAGGCGAGCAGTACTTC
TRBV7-9	-	-	TRBJ1-6	CASSSSRGSPLHF	TGTGCCAGCAGCTCCTCCAGGGGTTCACCCCTCCACTTT
TRBV11-2	TRBD2	-	TRBJ2-1	CASSPHPPSGGYNEQFF	TGTGCCAGCAGCCCCCATCCACCTAGCGGGGGGTACAATGAGCAGTTCTTC
TRBV7-9	-	-	TRBJ2-3	CASRGGRHSTDTQYF	TGTGCCAGCAGGGGGGGCAGACACAGCACAGATACGCAGTATTTT
TRBV4-2	TRBD2	-	TRBJ2-5	CASSQDGAGGLGTQYF	TGTGCCAGCAGCCAAGATGGGGCGGGGGGACTGGGGACCCAGTACTTC
TRBV5-1	-	-	TRBJ1-3	CASSAQGSGNTIYF	TGCGCCAGCAGCGCGCAGGGCTCTGGAAACACCATATATTTT
TRBV2	-	once	TRBJ1-1	CASSDRPALVTEAFF	TGTGCCAGCAGTGATCGCCCAGCCTTGGTCACTGAAGCTTTCTTT
TRBV5-1	TRBD1	-	TRBJ2-2	CASSYARDRPTGELFF	TGCGCCAGCAGCTACGCCCGGGACAGACCGACCGGGGAGCTGTTTTTT
TRBV29-1	-	-	TRBJ2-5	CSVERSGETQYF	TGCAGCGTTGAACGAAGCGGGGAGACCCAGTACTTC
TRBV6-5	-	-	TRBJ1-1	CASSRRENTEAFF	TGTGCCAGCAGTCGACGCGAGAACACTGAAGCTTTCTTT
TRBV29-1	-	-	TRBJ2-2	CSVAGLGNTGELFF	TGCAGCGTTGCGGGCCTGGGGAACACCGGGGAGCTGTTTTTT
TRBV11-2	-	-	TRBJ2-3	CASSPWTLFTDTQYF	TGTGCCAGCAGCCCCTGGACTCTCTTCACAGATACGCAGTATTTT
TRBV5-8	-	-	TRBJ2-7	CASSWESSYEQYF	TGTGCCAGCAGCTGGGAGAGCTCCTACGAGCAGTACTTC